This passage covers 29 T cell receptor beta chains from one sample sequenced in a study of OX40 agonist ivuxolimab in advanced cancers. Sequencing used immunoSEQ multiplex PCR; TCRdb keeps in-frame clones, though not all of them. The data hold 100,000 or so clones, with roughly 91% observed a single time. The specimen comprised CD4+ or CD8+ T cells sorted from blood, sampled in a trial of the OX40 agonist ivuxolimab. These TCRs come from an adult with an advanced solid tumor such as melanoma, head and neck, liver or kidney cancer.

This sequence joins TRBV6-1 and TRBJ2-5, with TRBD1 matching 7 bases. J gave up 8 bases and V 9 bases, and 12 bases lay outside the gene matches. CDR1 MNHNS and CDR2 SASEGT come from the germline V gene. The CDR3 has 13 residues. The CDR3 loop is CASKGAAQGTQYF. DNA of the CDR3: TGTGCCAGTAAGGGGGCGGCCCAAGGAACCCAGTACTTC.

The chain employs TRBV4-3 and TRBJ2-1, with 7 nucleotides matching TRBD2. The CDR3 runs 16 residues. V lost 6 bases, J lost 1 base, and 9 bases stayed unmatched. Per germline, CDR1 LGHNA and CDR2 YSLEER. The CDR3 here is CASSLVERGSYNEQFF. CDR3 coding DNA: TGCGCCAGCAGTTTAGTGGAGCGGGGTTCCTACAATGAGCAGTTCTTC.

V is TRBV9 and J is TRBJ1-2; TRBD1 matches at 7 bases. This CDR3 has 14 amino acids. The V gene's germline CDR1 is SGDLS and CDR2 YYNGEE. Unmatched junction bases numbered 7, after V lost 1 base and J lost 7 bases. This CDR3 reads CASSVNRGNGGYTF. In DNA form, the CDR3 reads TGTGCCAGCAGCGTAAACAGGGGTAATGGTGGCTACACCTTC.

About this clone: Other nucleotide sequences in the sample specify the same CDR3. The J gene is TRBJ2-7, the V gene TRBV30; D is perhaps TRBD1 or TRBD2 (5 bases each). The CDR3 length is 11 residues. Trimming removed 1 base at V and 4 bases at J, with 5 bases between. Per germline, CDR1 GTSNPN and CDR2 SVGIG (reference sequence). The CDR3 region is CAWSGGYEQYF. CDR3 nucleotides: TGTGCCTGGAGTGGGGGGTACGAGCAGTACTTC.

CDR3 sequence reads: CASSPGRSDEKLFF. CDR3 coding DNA: TGTGCCAGCTCACCCGGACGGAGTGATGAAAAACTGTTTTTT. The chain employs TRBV18 and TRBJ1-4; D call uncertain. The length of the CDR3 is 14 residues. Germline lookup yields CDR1 KGHSH and CDR2 LQKENI. Trimming took 3 bases from V and 6 from J, leaving 11 bases between them.

V gene TRBV28 combines with J gene TRBJ2-4; the D gene is possibly TRBD2 (6 bases). Trimming took off 6 bases at V and 1 base at J, with 19 bases between the two ends. Germline V gene data show CDR1 as MDHEN and CDR2 as SYDVKM. The CDR3 is 17 residues long. CDR3 DNA: TGTGCCAGCAGCCCATCCGGGGGAGGAAGGGCCAAAAACATTCAGTACTTC. As protein: CASSPSGGGRAKNIQYF. Full variable domain (rest looked up from reference TRBV28 and TRBJ2-4): DVKVTQSSRYLVKRTGEKVFLECVQDMDHENMFWYRQDPGLGLRLIYFSYDVKMKEKGDIPEGYSVSREKKERFSLILESASTNQTSMYLCASSPSGGGRAKNIQYFGAGTRLSVL.

The J gene is TRBJ1-6, the V gene TRBV7-6; the D gene is possibly TRBD1 (5 bases). The V and J ends lost 5 bases and 6 bases respectively, with 14 bases between them. CDR1 and CDR2 from the germline V gene are SGHVS and FNYEAQ. The CDR3 runs 15 residues. The CDR3 sequence is CASSPRGGLNSPLHF. The CDR3 DNA follows: TGTGCCAGCAGCCCGAGGGGAGGGCTTAATTCACCCCTCCACTTT.

The rearrangement joins TRBV6-5 to TRBJ1-4; possible D gene TRBD1, 6 bases. CDR1 MNHEY and CDR2 SVGAGI come from the germline V gene. The CDR3 has 15 residues. V was trimmed by 5 bases and J by 7 bases, leaving 17 bases between them. CDR3 sequence reads: CASSALGAESEKLFF. CDR3 in DNA: TGTGCCAGCAGTGCCTTGGGGGCTGAGAGTGAAAAACTGTTTTTT.

The genes are TRBV5-1 and TRBJ2-5; TRBD2 aligns across 7 bases. This CDR3 is 13 amino acids long. J lost 7 bases, V lost 1 base, and 4 bases had no gene match. Germline V gives CDR1 SGHRS, CDR2 YFSETQ. The CDR3 loop is CASSLSPGGTQYF. The CDR3 DNA is TGCGCCAGCAGCTTGTCACCGGGGGGGACCCAGTACTTC.

The chain combines TRBV18 with TRBJ2-3; D possibly uses TRBD1 or TRBD2 (5 bases each). The V end lost 0 bases, the J end lost 2 bases, and 9 bases lay between the germline ends. In germline, CDR1 is KGHSH, CDR2 LQKENI. The CDR3 covers 15 residues. CDR3 coding DNA: TGTGCCAGCTCACCACCGGGACGTACCACAGATACGCAGTATTTT. Residues: CASSPPGRTTDTQYF.

The chain recombines TRBV1 with TRBJ1-2; TRBD1 is the table's D call and was not checked against the DNA. TRBV1 is deemed a pseudogene. The CDR3 runs to 15 residues. CDR3 bases: TGCACCAGCAGCCAAGTATCAGGGATTGGCTATGGCTACACCTTC. Residues: CTSSQVSGIGYGYTF.

This chain links TRBV27 with TRBJ1-3; 8 bases match TRBD1. CDR3 size: 15 residues. Germline loops: CDR1 MNHEY, CDR2 SMNVEV (reference sequence). The junction had 4 bases not matched to a gene; V was cut back by 3 bases and J by 3 bases. The CDR3 is CASSLNRGDGNTIYF. In DNA, the CDR3 is TGTGCCAGCAGTTTGAACAGGGGGGATGGAAACACCATATATTTT.

This chain connects TRBV11-2 to TRBJ2-7; maybe TRBD1 (5 bases). Trimming shortened V by 6 bases and J by 7 bases, and 16 bases separated the two germline ends. CDR1 SGHAT and CDR2 FQNNGV come from the germline V gene. CDR3 length equals 13 residues. Here the CDR3 reads CASSRQGSGEQYF. As DNA, the CDR3 is TGTGCCAGCAGTCGTCAGGGCTCCGGAGAGCAGTACTTC. Full variable domain (outside the CDR3, taken from reference TRBV11-2 and TRBJ2-7): EAGVAQSPRYKIIEKRQSVAFWCNPISGHATLYWYQQILGQGPKLLIQFQNNGVVDDSQLPKDRFSAERLKGVDSTLKIQPAKLEDSAVYLCASSRQGSGEQYFGPGTRLTVT.

This chain links TRBV6-5 with TRBJ1-2, with 12 bases aligning to TRBD1. The CDR3 contains 15 residues. Unmatched junction bases numbered 8, after V lost 5 bases and J lost 7 bases. CDR1 is MNHEY and CDR2 is SVGAGI in the germline V gene. The chain's CDR3 is CASSKPGQGASGYTF. CDR3 nucleotides: TGTGCCAGCAGTAAACCGGGACAGGGGGCCTCTGGCTACACCTTC.

This chain joins TRBV7-9 and TRBJ2-5; TRBD1 matches 10 bases. V gave up 7 bases and J gave up 1 base; unmatched junction bases: 9. Germline V CDR1 and CDR2: SEHNR, FQNEAQ (reference sequence). The CDR3 is made up of 16 amino acids. In DNA form, the CDR3 reads TGTGCCAGCACGAGGGGGACAGGGGATTTCCAAGAGACCCAGTACTTC. It is translated as CASTRGTGDFQETQYF. The full variable domain, its missing parts supplied by reference TRBV7-9 and TRBJ2-5, is DTGVSQNPRHKITKRGQNVTFRCDPISEHNRLYWYRQTLGQGPEFLTYFQNEAQLEKSRLLSDRFSAERPKGSFSTLEIQRTEQGDSAMYLCASTRGTGDFQETQYFGPGTRLLVL.

This chain uses TRBV18 with TRBJ2-7, with 11 bases lining up with TRBD1. Germline trimming cut 0 bases from V and 2 bases from J; bases unmatched to any gene: 3. The CDR3 is 16 amino acids. Per germline, CDR1 KGHSH and CDR2 LQKENI. The CDR3 reads CASSPPGQGGTYEQYF. The CDR3 bases are TGTGCCAGCTCACCACCGGGACAGGGGGGCACCTACGAGCAGTACTTC.

CDR3 DNA sequence: TGTGCCAGCAGTTCTACGGGCCCCTATGGCTACACCTTC. Translation: CASSSTGPYGYTF. V usage is TRBV11-2 and J usage is TRBJ1-2; no definite D call. CDR1 and CDR2 from the germline V gene are SGHAT and FQNNGV. With 6 bases removed from V and 4 bases from J, the gap between germline ends came to 12 bases. This CDR3 comprises 13 residues.

The rearrangement uses TRBV11-2 and TRBJ1-3; weak D call: TRBD1 (5 bases). Germline lookup yields CDR1 SGHAT and CDR2 FQNNGV. The V and J ends lost 2 bases and 4 bases respectively, with 15 bases between them. The CDR3 is 16 amino acids. In DNA form, the CDR3 reads TGTGCCAGCAGCTTATGGGCAGGGACGTCGGGAAACACCATATATTTT. Amino acids: CASSLWAGTSGNTIYF.

The V call is TRBV19, the J call TRBJ2-7; D gene unclear. The germline V and J ends were trimmed by 0 bases and 1 base, with 10 bases remaining between them. The CDR3 spans 15 residues. The germline gives CDR1 LNHDA, CDR2 SQIVND (reference sequence). CDR3 nucleotides: TGTGCCAGTAGTATAGACACTACCTATTCCTACGAGCAGTACTTC. It codes for CASSIDTTYSYEQYF.

The chain recombines TRBV29-1 with TRBJ2-3; no clear D. Germline V gene sequence: CDR1 SQVTM, CDR2 ANQGSEA. The length of the CDR3 is 13 residues. V was trimmed by 3 bases and J by 1 base, leaving 8 bases between them. The CDR3 sequence: CSVDIGGTDTQYF. The CDR3 DNA reads TGCAGCGTTGATATAGGCGGCACAGATACGCAGTATTTT.

This chain connects TRBV28 to TRBJ1-3; no clear D gene. Trimming removed 2 bases from V and 7 bases from J, with 9 bases in between. CDR1 and CDR2 from the germline V gene are MDHEN and SYDVKM. The CDR3 contains 13 residues. CDR3 sequence reads: CASSLGGMNTIYF. The CDR3 DNA sequence: TGTGCCAGCAGTTTAGGAGGGATGAACACCATATATTTT.

This clone turned up a few times. The J gene is TRBJ1-4, the V gene TRBV9, with 7 bases fitting TRBD1. V lost 6 bases and J lost 8; bases outside the gene matches: 10. Looked up from germline, CDR1 is SGDLS and CDR2 is YYNGEE. This CDR3 has 14 residues. The CDR3 coding sequence is TGTGCCAGCAACAGGGGAGGGGAAGGGGAAAAACTGTTTTTT. Its protein is CASNRGGEGEKLFF.

The chain is built from TRBV5-8 and TRBJ1-1; TRBD1 matches 8 bases. From germline, CDR1 is SGHTS and CDR2 YDEGEE. V lost 1 base and J lost 1; bases outside the gene matches: 3. This CDR3 is built from 15 residues. Here the CDR3 DNA reads TGTGCCAGCAGCTTGTTTGGGACAGGGAACACTGAAGCTTTCTTT. Translating it yields CASSLFGTGNTEAFF.

This clone came up a few times. This chain joins TRBV29-1 and TRBJ2-7, with 10 bases identical to TRBD1. The CDR3 consists of 13 residues. CDR1 is SQVTM, CDR2 ANQGSEA, per germline. Trimming took 5 bases from V and 5 from J; bases not matched to a gene: 6. The CDR3 loop is CSVQSGTGDEQYF. CDR3 DNA: TGCAGCGTTCAATCCGGGACAGGGGACGAGCAGTACTTC.

This chain joins TRBV2 and TRBJ2-7; 8 bases fit TRBD1. The CDR3 is made up of 14 amino acids. Germline trimming cut 8 bases from V and 6 bases from J; bases unmatched to any gene: 12. In germline, CDR1 is SNHLY, CDR2 FYNNEI. CDR3 in amino acids: CASVDTGGWGEQYF. CDR3 coding DNA: TGTGCCAGCGTAGACACAGGGGGATGGGGCGAGCAGTACTTC.

The genes are TRBV7-2 and TRBJ1-5; D gene ambiguous. The CDR3 is 15 amino acids. Trimming left V 3 bases short and J 1 base short, with 10 bases between. Germline values: CDR1 SGHTA, CDR2 FQGNSA. The DNA for the CDR3 is TGTGCCAGCAGCTTGTCATGGGGAAGCAATCAGCCCCAGCATTTT. Protein: CASSLSWGSNQPQHF.

The CDR3, as DNA: TGTGCCAGCGCCAGGGGGGAGAGCACAGATACGCAGTATTTT. Amino acids: CASARGESTDTQYF. This chain connects TRBV28 to TRBJ2-3, with a tentative D call TRBD1 (7 bases). Trimming took 8 bases from V and 0 from J, leaving 12 bases between them. This CDR3 is built from 14 residues. Germline V CDR1 and CDR2: MDHEN, SYDVKM.

The chain links TRBV7-8 to TRBJ1-1; D is undetermined. The CDR3 runs to 16 residues. The V end was cut by 1 base, the J end by 0 bases, with 12 bases between. CDR1 is SGHVS, CDR2 FQNEAQ, per germline. The CDR3 nucleotides are TGTGCCAGCAGCTTAGAGTCAAAACATTTGAACACTGAAGCTTTCTTT. Translation gives CASSLESKHLNTEAFF.

This clone was detected once. The chain uses TRBV10-3 and TRBJ2-7; D not resolved. This CDR3 is 14 amino acids long. V was cut by 0 bases and J by 1 base, with 7 bases left in between. Germline V CDR1 and CDR2: ENHRY, SYGVKD. DNA for the CDR3: TGTGCCATCAGTGAGTCGTTGGGTTCCTACGAGCAGTACTTC. Translated, it gives CAISESLGSYEQYF.